A single sample gave rise to the 25 T cell receptor beta chains below, sequenced in a study of cytomegalovirus exposure and HLA in healthy donors. The PCR contained 60 Vbeta and 13 Jbeta primers. Assay used: immunoSEQ multiplex PCR; TCRdb lists only in-frame clones, some missing. This table has about 140,000 clones, roughly four fifths appearing once. Sequencing used PBMCs. All receptors come from a man younger than 30 in good health and CMV-seropositive.

The chain links TRBV19 to TRBJ2-1; TRBD2 agrees at 7 bases. Germline V gene data show CDR1 as LNHDA and CDR2 as SQIVND (reference sequence). Losses at the gene ends were 3 bases for V and 6 bases for J; bases not matched to a gene: 8. There are 15 residues in the CDR3. CDR3 DNA: TGTGCCAGTAGTATGGCCCAGGGAGGGTTCAATGAGCAGTTCTTC. It yields the protein CASSMAQGGFNEQFF.

The genes are TRBV18 and TRBJ2-7, with D maybe TRBD1 (6 bases). CDR1 KGHSH and CDR2 LQKENI come from the germline V gene. V gave up 2 bases and J gave up 6 bases, with 11 bases separating them. The CDR3 totals 13 residues. Written as DNA, the CDR3 is TGTGCCAGCTCACCAGGGGGCCTTGGCGAGCAGTACTTC. Residues: CASSPGGLGEQYF.

The J gene is TRBJ2-2, the V gene TRBV27; 8 bases are shared with TRBD2. The V gene's germline CDR1 is MNHEY and CDR2 SMNVEV (reference sequence). V was clipped by 5 bases and J by 0 bases; unmatched bases: 5. The CDR3 is 16 residues long. CDR3 sequence: CASSNTGGANTGELFF. In nucleotides, the CDR3 is TGTGCCAGCAGTAATACGGGGGGGGCGAACACCGGGGAGCTGTTTTTT.

This chain links TRBV6-5 with TRBJ1-1, with no clear D. From germline, CDR1 is MNHEY and CDR2 SVGAGI. CDR3 length: 13 amino acids. Trimming stripped 6 bases from V and 1 base from J, with 9 bases between. CDR3 nucleotide sequence: TGTGCCAGCAGGCCACATCAGAACACTGAAGCTTTCTTT. Its protein product is CASRPHQNTEAFF.

The V gene is TRBV4-2, the J gene TRBJ1-2; 9 bases match TRBD1. The ends lost 6 bases at V and 4 bases at J; junction bases unmatched: 24. The CDR3 spans 20 residues. CDR1 is LGHNA and CDR2 is YNFKEQ in the germline V gene. Here the CDR3 DNA reads TGTGCCAGCAGACTAAAACGAGGGGAAGGTTCGACAGGGGGTAGCTATGGCTACACCTTC. Its translation is CASRLKRGEGSTGGSYGYTF.

This clone was recorded once. The V call is TRBV6-5, the J call TRBJ2-3; D possibly corresponds to TRBD1 (5 bases). This CDR3 is 15 amino acids long. The V and J ends lost 5 bases and 5 bases respectively, with 17 bases between them. Germline CDR1 reads MNHEY; CDR2 reads SVGAGI. The CDR3 nucleotides are TGTGCCAGCAGTGGGGCGAAGTGGGATGGAGATACGCAGTATTTT. Translated: CASSGAKWDGDTQYF.

V usage is TRBV7-9 and J usage is TRBJ1-1; 7 nucleotides line up with TRBD1. V shed 4 bases and J 7 bases; nucleotides not matched to a gene: 12. CDR1 is SEHNR, CDR2 FQNEAQ, per germline (reference sequence). The CDR3 runs to 15 residues. The CDR3 DNA reads as TGTGCCAGCAGCTCAGACAGGGTTTGGGCCGGTGAAGCTTTCTTT. It translates to CASSSDRVWAGEAFF.

V usage is TRBV10-2 and J usage is TRBJ1-5; TRBD1 is a possible D gene (6 bases). Germline values: CDR1 WSHSY, CDR2 SAAADI. The V end lost 3 bases, the J end lost 0 bases, and 9 bases lay between the germline ends. CDR3 length: 15 residues. The CDR3 sequence is CASSEGQYSNQPQHF. The CDR3 DNA is TGCGCCAGCAGTGAAGGACAGTATAGCAATCAGCCCCAGCATTTT.

The chain combines TRBV29-1 with TRBJ2-7; D possibly corresponds to TRBD1 (6 bases). Trimming pared 0 bases from V and 3 bases from J, leaving 9 bases between. Germline V lookup: CDR1 SQVTM, CDR2 ANQGSEA. This CDR3 is 13 amino acids long. The DNA of the CDR3 is TGCAGCGTTGAAGATCAGGGGCACTACGAGCAGTACTTC. Its protein is CSVEDQGHYEQYF.

The rearrangement joins TRBV7-9 to TRBJ2-3, with 7 bases identical to TRBD1. The CDR3 consists of 14 residues. V lost 8 bases and J lost 0; bases outside the gene matches: 5. Germline CDR1 reads SEHNR; CDR2 reads FQNEAQ (reference sequence). The CDR3 region has the DNA TGTGCCAGCGGAGACAGGGAGAGCACAGATACGCAGTATTTT. It translates to CASGDRESTDTQYF. The full variable domain, completed using reference TRBV7-9 and TRBJ2-3, is DTGVSQNPRHKITKRGQNVTFRCDPISEHNRLYWYRQTLGQGPEFLTYFQNEAQLEKSRLLSDRFSAERPKGSFSTLEIQRTEQGDSAMYLCASGDRESTDTQYFGPGTRLTVL.

This chain joins TRBV25-1 and TRBJ1-5; 9 nucleotides agree with TRBD1. The CDR3 runs to 15 residues. The V and J ends lost 4 bases and 6 bases, in that order; junction bases with no gene match: 7. CDR1 and CDR2 (germline): MGHDK, SYGVNS. The chain's CDR3 is CASSAGTGHGQPQHF. For the CDR3, the DNA is TGTGCCAGCAGTGCCGGGACAGGGCACGGTCAGCCCCAGCATTTT.

V usage is TRBV11-2 and J usage is TRBJ1-1, with D unclear. The CDR3 totals 14 residues. V dropped 3 bases and J dropped 1 base, with 9 bases sitting between them. Germline V gene lookup returns CDR1 SGHAT and CDR2 FQNNGV. The CDR3, as DNA: TGTGCCAGCAGCTTTATATACAGGAACACTGAAGCTTTCTTT. Translated: CASSFIYRNTEAFF.

This clone appeared a few times. The chain joins TRBV28 to TRBJ2-1, with a possible D match to TRBD2 (6 bases). Trimming left V 3 bases short and J 10 bases short, with 10 bases between. Germline V gives CDR1 MDHEN, CDR2 SYDVKM. CDR3 size: 12 residues. CDR3 sequence reads: CASSFGGGEQFF. In nucleotides, the CDR3 is TGTGCCAGCAGTTTTGGGGGAGGCGAGCAGTTCTTC.

This clone occurred once. The chain has TRBV9 and TRBJ2-7; weak D call: TRBD2 (6 bases). The CDR3 consists of 15 residues. From germline, CDR1 is SGDLS and CDR2 YYNGEE. Trimming stripped 0 bases from V and 3 bases from J, with 13 bases between. The CDR3 sequence: CASSVGPGAGYEQYF. The CDR3 nucleotides read TGTGCCAGCAGCGTAGGACCGGGAGCGGGCTACGAGCAGTACTTC.

The chain couples TRBV4-1 to TRBJ2-7; 7 bases are a match to TRBD1. Germline-derived CDR1 and CDR2 are MGHRA and YSYEKL. V lost 1 base to trimming and J lost 0 bases; unmatched junction nucleotides: 3. The CDR3 sequence is 15 residues long. The CDR3 coding sequence is TGCGCCAGCAGCCAAGTGGCAGGGGGCTCCTACGAGCAGTACTTC. Residues: CASSQVAGGSYEQYF.

This chain connects TRBV7-2 to TRBJ2-7; TRBD2 is a possible D gene (5 bases). Trimming cost V 4 bases and J 2 bases, with 21 bases left between them. CDR1 SGHTA and CDR2 FQGNSA come from the germline V gene. CDR3 length: 17 residues. The CDR3 coding sequence is TGTGCCAGCAGCTCCGTAACCGGGGATTATTCCCCCTACGAGCAGTACTTC. It codes for CASSSVTGDYSPYEQYF.

To note about this clone: Additional DNA sequences in this sample encode the identical CDR3. This chain joins TRBV5-1 and TRBJ1-1; D is possibly TRBD1 (5 bases). Trimming left V 3 bases short and J 2 bases short, with 8 bases between. Looked up from germline, CDR1 is SGHRS and CDR2 is YFSETQ. The CDR3 totals 13 residues. The CDR3 is CASSSDSNTEAFF. CDR3 DNA: TGCGCCAGCAGCTCTGACAGTAACACTGAAGCTTTCTTT. Combining the CDR3 with reference TRBV5-1 and TRBJ1-1 gives the whole variable domain KAGVTQTPRYLIKTRGQQVTLSCSPISGHRSVSWYQQTPGQGLQFLFEYFSETQRNKGNFPGRFSGRQFSNSRSEMNVSTLELGDSALYLCASSSDSNTEAFFGQGTRLTVV.

The count of this clone is one. The CDR3 sequence is CASSSGDPSIYGYTF. The DNA for the CDR3 is TGTGCCAGCAGCTCGGGGGACCCATCAATATATGGCTACACCTTC. The chain uses TRBV7-9 and TRBJ1-2, with D possibly TRBD1 on 5 matching bases. The germline V gene encodes CDR1 SEHNR and CDR2 FQNEAQ (reference sequence). V dropped 4 bases and J dropped 5 bases, with 17 bases sitting between them. The CDR3 runs to 15 residues.

The chain recombines TRBV6-1 with TRBJ2-7; 11 bases map to TRBD2. CDR1 is MNHNS, CDR2 SASEGT, per germline. V dropped 6 bases and J dropped 6; count of bases not matched to a gene: 7. CDR3 length: 14 amino acids. CDR3 nucleotide sequence: TGTGCCAGCAGGACTAGCGGGAACCAACTCGAGCAGTACTTC. This sequence encodes CASRTSGNQLEQYF.

The rearrangement links TRBV5-1 to TRBJ1-2; 8 nucleotides agree with TRBD1. The CDR3 runs to 15 residues. V shed 3 bases and J 5 bases; nucleotides not matched to a gene: 9. The V gene's germline CDR1 is SGHRS and CDR2 YFSETQ. CDR3 loop: CASSSNSQGVYGYTF. The CDR3 DNA reads TGCGCCAGCAGCTCGAACTCACAGGGGGTTTATGGCTACACCTTC.

This rearrangement joins TRBV10-2 to TRBJ1-1; D is undetermined. Germline-derived CDR1 and CDR2 are WSHSY and SAAADI. Between the trimmed V and J ends, which lost 3 bases and 1 base, there was a span of 6 bases. The CDR3 covers 13 residues. In DNA form, the CDR3 reads TGCGCCAGCAGTGAACCGGGGAACACTGAAGCTTTCTTT. Its translation: CASSEPGNTEAFF.

The CDR3 protein is CASTKDRGHEKLFF. CDR3 nucleotides: TGTGCCAGCACCAAAGACAGGGGGCATGAAAAACTGTTTTTT. The chain carries TRBV14 and TRBJ1-4, with 10 bases that match TRBD1. Looked up from germline, CDR1 is SGHDN and CDR2 is FVKESK. CDR3 length: 14 amino acids. The junction had 5 bases not matched to a gene; V was cut back by 7 bases and J by 6 bases.

Worth noting for this clone: This sample includes further DNA sequences coding for the same CDR3. The chain links TRBV7-9 to TRBJ2-5; D might be TRBD1 (5 bases). CDR1 is SEHNR and CDR2 is FQNEAQ in the germline V gene (reference sequence). The CDR3 consists of 14 residues. V lost 4 bases and J lost 5, with 14 bases in between. The CDR3: CASSSSQGRETQYF. DNA of the CDR3: TGTGCCAGCAGCTCAAGCCAGGGAAGGGAGACCCAGTACTTC. Full variable domain (missing parts from reference TRBV7-9 and TRBJ2-5): DTGVSQNPRHKITKRGQNVTFRCDPISEHNRLYWYRQTLGQGPEFLTYFQNEAQLEKSRLLSDRFSAERPKGSFSTLEIQRTEQGDSAMYLCASSSSQGRETQYFGPGTRLLVL.

This clone was seen a handful of times. The CDR3 loop reads CSVESAGGGDTQYF. CDR3 nucleotide sequence: TGCAGCGTTGAATCGGCGGGAGGGGGAGATACGCAGTATTTT. The chain joins TRBV29-1 to TRBJ2-3; 9 bases are shared with TRBD2. Trimming cost V 2 bases and J 5 bases; bases outside gene matches: 5. CDR1 is SQVTM and CDR2 is ANQGSEA in the germline V gene. The CDR3 covers 14 residues.

The chain links TRBV5-4 to TRBJ2-7; tentative D call: TRBD2 (5 bases). The CDR3 extends over 13 amino acids. The V gene lost 4 bases and the J gene lost 5 bases, with 13 bases spanning the gap. Per the germline V gene, CDR1 is SGHNT and CDR2 is YYREEE (reference sequence). The CDR3 loop reads CASSSTRLDEQYF. The CDR3, as DNA: TGTGCCAGCAGCAGCACTAGACTCGACGAGCAGTACTTC.